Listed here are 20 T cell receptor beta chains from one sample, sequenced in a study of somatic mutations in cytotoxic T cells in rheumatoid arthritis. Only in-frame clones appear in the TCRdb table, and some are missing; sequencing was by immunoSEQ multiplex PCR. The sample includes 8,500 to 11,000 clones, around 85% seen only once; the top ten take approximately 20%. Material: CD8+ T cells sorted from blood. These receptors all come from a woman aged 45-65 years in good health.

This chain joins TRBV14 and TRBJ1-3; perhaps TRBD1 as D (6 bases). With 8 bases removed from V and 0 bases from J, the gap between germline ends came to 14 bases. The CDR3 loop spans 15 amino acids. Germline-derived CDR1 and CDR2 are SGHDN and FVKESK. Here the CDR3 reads CASSQGDNSGNTIYF. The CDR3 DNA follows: TGTGCCAGCTCCCAAGGGGACAACTCTGGAAACACCATATATTTT.

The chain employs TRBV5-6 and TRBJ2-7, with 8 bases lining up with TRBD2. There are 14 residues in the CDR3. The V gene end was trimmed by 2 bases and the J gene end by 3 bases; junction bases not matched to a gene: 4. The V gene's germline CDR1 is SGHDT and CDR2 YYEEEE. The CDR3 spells CASSFTSGVYEQYF. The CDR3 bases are TGTGCCAGCAGCTTCACTAGCGGAGTCTACGAGCAGTACTTC.

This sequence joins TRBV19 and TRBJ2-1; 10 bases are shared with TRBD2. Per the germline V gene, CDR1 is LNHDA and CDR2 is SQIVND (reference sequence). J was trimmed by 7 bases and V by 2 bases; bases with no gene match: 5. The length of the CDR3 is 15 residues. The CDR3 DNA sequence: TGTGCCAGTAGTATATTAGCGGGGGGCCTTAATGAGCAGTTCTTC. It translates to CASSILAGGLNEQFF.

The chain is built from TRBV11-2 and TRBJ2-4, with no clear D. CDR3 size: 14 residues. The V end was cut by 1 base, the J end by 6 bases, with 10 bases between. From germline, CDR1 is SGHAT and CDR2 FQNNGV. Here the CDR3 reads CASSLVQVGNIQYF. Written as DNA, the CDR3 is TGTGCCAGCAGCTTAGTTCAGGTTGGAAACATTCAGTACTTC.

DNA of the CDR3: TGCGCCAGCAGCCAAGAAGAGGTAGCGGGGGGGCCATATGAGCAGTTCTTC. Translated: CASSQEEVAGGPYEQFF. V is TRBV4-1 and J is TRBJ2-1; 11 nucleotides agree with TRBD2. The CDR3 contains 17 residues. V shed 0 bases and J 8 bases; nucleotides not matched to a gene: 9. Germline V gene lookup returns CDR1 MGHRA and CDR2 YSYEKL.

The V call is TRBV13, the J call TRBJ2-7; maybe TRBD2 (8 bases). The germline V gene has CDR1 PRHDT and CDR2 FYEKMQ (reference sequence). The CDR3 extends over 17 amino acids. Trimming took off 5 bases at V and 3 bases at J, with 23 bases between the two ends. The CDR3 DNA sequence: TGTGCCAGCAGCAGGGGGACAGCGGGGACTAGAAGCTACGAGCAGTACTTC. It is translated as CASSRGTAGTRSYEQYF.

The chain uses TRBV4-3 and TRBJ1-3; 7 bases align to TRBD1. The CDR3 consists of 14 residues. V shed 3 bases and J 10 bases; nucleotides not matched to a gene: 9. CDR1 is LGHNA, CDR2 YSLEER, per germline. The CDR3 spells CASSHGTAIGTIYF. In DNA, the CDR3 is TGCGCCAGCAGCCATGGGACAGCCATAGGGACCATATATTTT.

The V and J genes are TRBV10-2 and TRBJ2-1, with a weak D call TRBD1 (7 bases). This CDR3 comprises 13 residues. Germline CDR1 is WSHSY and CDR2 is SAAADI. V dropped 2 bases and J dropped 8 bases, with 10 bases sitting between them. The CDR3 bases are TGCGCCAGCAGTGAGCAGGGGGGCGATGAGCAGTTCTTC. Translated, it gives CASSEQGGDEQFF.

CDR3 loop: CSVEDRRTTSSYEQYF. As DNA, the CDR3 is TGCAGCGTTGAAGATCGGAGGACGACTAGCTCCTACGAGCAGTACTTC. J is TRBJ2-5 and V is TRBV29-1, with a possible D match to TRBD2 (6 bases). The end of the DNA fits TRBJ2-7 better, so the J call may be wrong. The V gene's germline CDR1 is SQVTM and CDR2 ANQGSEA. This CDR3 has 16 residues.

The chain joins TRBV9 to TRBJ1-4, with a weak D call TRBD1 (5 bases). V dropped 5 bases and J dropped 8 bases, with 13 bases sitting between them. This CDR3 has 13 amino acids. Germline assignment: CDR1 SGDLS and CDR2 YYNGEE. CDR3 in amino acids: CASSAGGSEKLFF. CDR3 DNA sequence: TGTGCCAGCAGTGCCGGGGGAAGCGAAAAACTGTTTTTT. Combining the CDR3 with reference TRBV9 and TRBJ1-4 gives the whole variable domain DSGVTQTPKHLITATGQRVTLRCSPRSGDLSVYWYQQSLDQGLQFLIQYYNGEERAKGNILERFSAQQFPDLHSELNLSSLELGDSALYFCASSAGGSEKLFFGSGTQLSVL.

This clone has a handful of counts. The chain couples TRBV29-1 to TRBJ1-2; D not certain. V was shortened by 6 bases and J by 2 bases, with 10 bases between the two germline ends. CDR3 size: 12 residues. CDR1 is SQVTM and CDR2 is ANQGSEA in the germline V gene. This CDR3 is CSVTDTNYGYTF. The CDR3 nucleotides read TGCAGCGTAACCGACACGAACTATGGCTACACCTTC.

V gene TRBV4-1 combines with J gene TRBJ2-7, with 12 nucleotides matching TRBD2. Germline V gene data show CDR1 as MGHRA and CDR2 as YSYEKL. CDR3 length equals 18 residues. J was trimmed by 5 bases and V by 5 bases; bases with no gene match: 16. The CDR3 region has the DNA TGCGCCAGCAGCTACGGCCTTACTGGGCTAGCGGGAGGGGACGAGCAGTACTTC. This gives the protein CASSYGLTGLAGGDEQYF.

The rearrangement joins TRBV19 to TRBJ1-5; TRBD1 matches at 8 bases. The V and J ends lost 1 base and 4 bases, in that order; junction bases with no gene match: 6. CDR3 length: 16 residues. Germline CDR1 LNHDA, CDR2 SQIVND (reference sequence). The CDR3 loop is CASSIGTGLMNQPQHF. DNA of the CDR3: TGTGCCAGTAGTATAGGGACAGGGCTCATGAATCAGCCCCAGCATTTT.

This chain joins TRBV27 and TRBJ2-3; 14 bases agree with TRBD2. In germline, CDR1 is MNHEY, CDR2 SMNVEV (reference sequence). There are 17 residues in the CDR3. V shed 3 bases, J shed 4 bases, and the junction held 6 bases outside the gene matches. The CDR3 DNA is TGTGCCAGCAGTTTCTGGGGACTAGCGGGAGTGGCAGATACGCAGTATTTT. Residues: CASSFWGLAGVADTQYF.

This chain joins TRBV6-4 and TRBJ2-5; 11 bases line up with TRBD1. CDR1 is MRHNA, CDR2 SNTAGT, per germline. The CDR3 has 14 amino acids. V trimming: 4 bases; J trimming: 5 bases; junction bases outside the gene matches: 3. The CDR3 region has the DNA TGTGCCAGCAGTGGAGGACAGGGGGCCGAGACCCAGTACTTC. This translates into CASSGGQGAETQYF.

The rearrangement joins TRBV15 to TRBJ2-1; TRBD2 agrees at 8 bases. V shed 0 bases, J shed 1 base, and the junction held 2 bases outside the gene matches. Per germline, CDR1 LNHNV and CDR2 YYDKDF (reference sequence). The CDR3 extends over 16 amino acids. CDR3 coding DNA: TGTGCCACCAGCAGAGATCTAGCGGGTTCCTACAATGAGCAGTTCTTC. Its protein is CATSRDLAGSYNEQFF.

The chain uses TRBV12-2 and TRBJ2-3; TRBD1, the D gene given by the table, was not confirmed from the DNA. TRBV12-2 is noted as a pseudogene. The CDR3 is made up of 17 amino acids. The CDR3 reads CASRHTRDRTSSDTQYF. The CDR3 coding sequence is TGTGCAAGTCGTCACACTAGGGACAGAACCTCTTCAGATACGCAGTATTTT.

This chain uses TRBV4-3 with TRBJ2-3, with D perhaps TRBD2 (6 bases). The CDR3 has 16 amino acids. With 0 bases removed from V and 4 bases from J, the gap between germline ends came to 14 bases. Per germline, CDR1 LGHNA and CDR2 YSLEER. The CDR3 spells CASSQDLMGGADTQYF. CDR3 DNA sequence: TGCGCCAGCAGCCAAGATTTAATGGGGGGAGCAGATACGCAGTATTTT.

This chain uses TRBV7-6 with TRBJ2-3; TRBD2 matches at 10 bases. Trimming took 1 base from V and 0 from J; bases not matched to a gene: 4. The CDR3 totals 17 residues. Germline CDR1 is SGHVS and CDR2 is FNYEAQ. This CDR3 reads CASSLGVSGGSTDTQYF. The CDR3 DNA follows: TGTGCCAGCAGCTTAGGGGTTAGCGGGGGGAGCACAGATACGCAGTATTTT.

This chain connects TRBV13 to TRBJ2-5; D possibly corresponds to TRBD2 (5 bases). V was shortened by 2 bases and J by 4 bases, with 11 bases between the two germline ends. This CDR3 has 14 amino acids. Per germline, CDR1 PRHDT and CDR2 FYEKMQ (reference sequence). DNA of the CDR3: TGTGCCAGCAGCTTAAGAGCCCGGGGAGAGACCCAGTACTTC. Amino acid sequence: CASSLRARGETQYF.